These T cell receptor beta chains were read from a single sample in a study of blood T cell repertoires in COVID-19. Some clones are missing from TCRdb's copy, which holds only in-frame ones; the method was immunoSEQ multiplex PCR. The profile covers 250,000 or so clones, with roughly four fifths appearing a single time and about 3.5% taken by the ten largest. Sequencing was done on a sample of PBMCs or T cells enriched from blood (not recorded which). These receptors were collected from a man aged 45-60 years who had recovered from COVID-19. The conserved cysteine and the conserved F or W are not part of the CDR3 here. A D gene is named only where the DNA matches it firmly.

CDR3aa,d_gene,j_gene,v_gene
ASSPGQGPNQPQH,TRBD1,TRBJ1-5,TRBV11-2
ASSLAPGGASETQY,TRBD2,TRBJ2-5,TRBV5-1
AASQGNYGYT,-,TRBJ1-2,TRBV6-5
ASSPRDREETQY,TRBD1,TRBJ2-5,TRBV9
ASSRGGFNEQF,TRBD2,TRBJ2-1,TRBV6-2/TRBV6-3
ASSLGLAGANEQF,TRBD2,TRBJ2-1,TRBV4-2
ASSQGADGNTIY,TRBD1,TRBJ1-3,TRBV5-1
ASTQKGVVGTGELF,-,TRBJ2-2,TRBV11-3
ASSLSPAGGFESLH,TRBD1,TRBJ1-6,TRBV7-2
ASSVRPGLAGGDTQY,TRBD2,TRBJ2-3,TRBV9
ATSRVPLGERELF,-,TRBJ2-2,TRBV15
ASTPTAWRGYT,-,TRBJ1-2,TRBV19
ASNPRGLQETQY,-,TRBJ2-5,TRBV9
AISQLAGEYNEQF,TRBD2,TRBJ2-1,TRBV10-3
ASSPTGTDSNQPQH,TRBD1,TRBJ1-5,TRBV18
ASSRPGEDIQY,-,TRBJ2-4,TRBV7-3
ASCSPLLSHQPQH,-,TRBJ1-5,TRBV28
AWTRAKNEQF,-,TRBJ2-1,TRBV30
ASSQVGTGFGNQPQH,TRBD1,TRBJ1-5,TRBV4-2
ASSQDLNQPQH,-,TRBJ1-5,TRBV3-1/TRBV3-2
ASSAPQRAEYNEQF,-,TRBJ2-1,TRBV9
AISGRTTRAWTGNTGELF,TRBD1,TRBJ2-2,TRBV10-3